This record concerns one TCR beta chain sequence. The sample has other DNA sequences that encode this CDR3 too. This sample is drawn from a study of shared clonotypes between healthy human individuals. Germline loops: CDR1 SEHNR, CDR2 FQNEAQ (reference sequence). CDR3 length: 14 amino acids. V lost 5 bases and J lost 1; bases outside the gene matches: 4. The deep-level immunoSEQ assay was used. The table came from immunoSEQ multiplex PCR; TCRdb's copy has only in-frame clones and leaves some out. The sample gives about 1.5 million clones, 98% of which show up once; 0.45% is in the top ten. The healthy adult donors were HIV-negative and reported no recent acute infections or vaccinations.

The chain couples TRBV7-9 to TRBJ1-1, with 7 bases lining up with TRBD1. Sequences were obtained from naive CD4+ T cells sorted from blood. Subset in this sample: CD45RA+ positively selected. This sequence originates from a young man in good health. The CDR3: CASSPRQGNTEAFF. Written as DNA, the CDR3 is TGTGCCAGCAGCCCTCGACAGGGGAACACTGAAGCTTTCTTT.